Listed below are T cell receptor beta chains from one sample, sequenced in a study of blood T cell repertoires in COVID-19. The repertoire was sequenced with immunoSEQ multiplex PCR; TCRdb's copy has only in-frame clones and lacks some. In the table there are fewer than 350,000 clones, about 90% of which are singletons. Sequenced: peripheral blood. The receptor set was obtained from a woman aged 45-65 years who had recovered from COVID-19. CDR3s include the opening cysteine and the closing phenylalanine or tryptophan. A D gene is named only where the DNA matches it firmly. Some rows mark clone size as missing; the rest say once, few, many or name a class of expanded clone.

d_call j_call v_call clone_size cdr3_aa cdr3_nt
TRBD2 TRBJ2-2 TRBV5-4 - CASSSFPGLVRSGELFF TGTGCCAGCAGCTCCTTCCCAGGACTAGTTAGATCCGGGGAGCTGTTTTTT
TRBD1 TRBJ1-2 TRBV30 once CAWSMGQGGGYTF TGTGCCTGGAGTATGGGACAGGGGGGTGGCTACACCTTC
TRBD1 TRBJ1-2 TRBV3-1/TRBV3-2 - CASSLGQLYGYTF TGTGCCAGCAGCCTGGGACAGCTCTATGGCTACACCTTC
TRBD1 TRBJ2-2 TRBV6-4 - CASRRDRANTGELFF TGTGCCAGCAGAAGGGACAGGGCGAACACCGGGGAGCTGTTTTTT
- TRBJ2-2 TRBV25-1 - CASPYQGVTTGELFF TGTGCCAGCCCTTATCAGGGTGTAACGACCGGGGAGCTGTTTTTT
TRBD2 TRBJ2-7 TRBV7-8 few CASSQRTLGGSGGSSGEQYF TGTGCCAGCAGCCAACGTACCCTCGGGGGTAGCGGGGGTTCGTCGGGGGAGCAGTACTTC
- TRBJ2-1 TRBV29-1 few CSVTLGNEQFF TGCAGCGTTACGCTCGGGAATGAGCAGTTCTTC
- TRBJ1-5 TRBV18 few CASSPPNRKLQPQHF TGTGCCAGCTCACCTCCGAACAGGAAACTCCAGCCCCAGCATTTT
- TRBJ2-1 TRBV5-1 - CASSLTGLSSYNEQFF TGCGCCAGCAGCTTGACGGGACTGAGCTCCTACAATGAGCAGTTCTTC
TRBD1 TRBJ1-2 TRBV10-3 - CAIGTGSDGYTF TGTGCCATCGGGACAGGGTCAGACGGCTACACCTTC
- TRBJ2-1 TRBV24-1 - CATSDPGEFTYNEQFF TGTGCCACCAGTGACCCAGGGGAGTTCACCTACAATGAGCAGTTCTTC
TRBD2 TRBJ2-1 TRBV7-7 - CASSLLAGSYNEQFF TGTGCCAGCAGCTTGCTAGCGGGGTCCTACAATGAGCAGTTCTTC
- TRBJ1-4 TRBV3-1/TRBV3-2 - CASSSDRTNEKLFF TGTGCCAGCAGCTCTGACAGGACTAATGAAAAACTGTTTTTT
TRBD1 TRBJ1-3 TRBV6-6 - CASRQQTGILSNTIYF TGTGCCAGCAGGCAGCAGACAGGGATTTTGAGCAACACCATATATTTT
TRBD2 TRBJ2-5 TRBV6-5 - CASRPFSGSQETQYF TGTGCCAGCAGACCTTTTAGCGGGAGTCAAGAGACCCAGTACTTC
- TRBJ1-1 TRBV10-1 - CASSESYLEGTEAFF TGCGCCAGCAGTGAATCCTATCTGGAGGGCACTGAAGCTTTCTTT
- TRBJ1-2 TRBV19 few CASSIEGGGYTF TGTGCCAGTAGTATCGAGGGAGGGGGCTACACCTTC